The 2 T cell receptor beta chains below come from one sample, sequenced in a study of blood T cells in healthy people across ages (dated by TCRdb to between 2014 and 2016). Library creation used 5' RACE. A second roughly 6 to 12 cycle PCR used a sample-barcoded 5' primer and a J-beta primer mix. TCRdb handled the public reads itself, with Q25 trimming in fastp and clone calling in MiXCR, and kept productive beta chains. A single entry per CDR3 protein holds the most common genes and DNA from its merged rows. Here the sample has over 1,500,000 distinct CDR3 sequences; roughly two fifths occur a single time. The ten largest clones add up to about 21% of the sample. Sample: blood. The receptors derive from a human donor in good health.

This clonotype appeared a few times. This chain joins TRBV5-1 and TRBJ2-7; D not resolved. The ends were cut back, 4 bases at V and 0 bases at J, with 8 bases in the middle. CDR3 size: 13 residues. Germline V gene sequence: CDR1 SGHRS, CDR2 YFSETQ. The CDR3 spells CASSTTNSYEQYF. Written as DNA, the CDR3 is TGCGCCAGCAGCACGACAAACTCCTACGAGCAGTACTTC.

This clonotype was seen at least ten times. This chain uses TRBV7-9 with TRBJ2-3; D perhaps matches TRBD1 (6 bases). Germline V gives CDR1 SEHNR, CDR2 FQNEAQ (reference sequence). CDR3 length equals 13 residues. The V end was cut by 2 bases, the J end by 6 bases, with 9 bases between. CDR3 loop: CASSLRTADTQYF. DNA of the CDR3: TGTGCCAGCAGCTTAAGGACAGCGGATACGCAGTATTTT.